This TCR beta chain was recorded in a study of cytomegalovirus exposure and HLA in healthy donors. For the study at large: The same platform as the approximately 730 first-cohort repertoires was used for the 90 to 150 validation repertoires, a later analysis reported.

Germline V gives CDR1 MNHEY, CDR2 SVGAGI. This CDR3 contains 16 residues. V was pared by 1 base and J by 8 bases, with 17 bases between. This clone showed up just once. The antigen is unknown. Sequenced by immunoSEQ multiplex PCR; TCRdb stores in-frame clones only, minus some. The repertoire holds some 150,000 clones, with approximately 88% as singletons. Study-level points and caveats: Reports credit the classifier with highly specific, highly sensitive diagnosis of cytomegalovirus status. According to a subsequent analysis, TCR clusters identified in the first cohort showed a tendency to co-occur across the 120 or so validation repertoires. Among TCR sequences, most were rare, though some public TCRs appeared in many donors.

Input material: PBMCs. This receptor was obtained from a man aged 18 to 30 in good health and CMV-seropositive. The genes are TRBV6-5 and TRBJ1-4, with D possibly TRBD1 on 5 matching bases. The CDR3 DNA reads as TGTGCCAGCAGTTACTTTGCTGGGACTGTCTTAGAAAAACTGTTTTTT. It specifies CASSYFAGTVLEKLFF.